This T cell receptor beta chain was retrieved from a study of CD8 T cells in Susac syndrome. An amount of RNA that ranged from about 0.45 to 1 ug was reverse transcribed with random hexamers. TCRdb re-analysed the immunoSEQ multiplex PCR reads in MiXCR, keeping a single row per CDR3 protein. The sample has about 300,000 distinct CDR3 sequences, about nine tenths seen once. Germline CDR1 and CDR2: SGHRS and YFSETQ. The CDR3 has 16 amino acids. After removal of 1 base from V and 5 bases from J, the junction contained 8 bases not matched to a gene. Material for sequencing was CD8+ T cells from PBMCs. The rearrangement links TRBV5-1 to TRBJ2-1, with 8 bases fitting TRBD2. The sequence came from a human donor with multiple sclerosis. This CDR3 is CASSLLPGTRDNEQFF. The CDR3 coding sequence is TGCGCCAGCAGCTTGTTGCCCGGGACTAGGGACAATGAGCAGTTCTTC.